This TCR beta chain was captured in a study of CD8 T cells in Susac syndrome. RNA, at roughly 0.45 to 1 ug, was reverse transcribed with random hexamers. Each CDR3 protein gets one entry after TCRdb re-called the immunoSEQ multiplex PCR reads with MiXCR. This table has a few hundred thousand distinct CDR3 sequences, around 85% appearing once. Germline V CDR1 and CDR2: SGHTA, FQGNSA. The V end was cut by 8 bases, the J end by 8 bases, with 16 bases between. The CDR3 is made up of 13 amino acids. CD8+ and CD4+ T cells from blood underwent TCR beta sequencing. The gene calls are TRBV7-2 and TRBJ2-1, with D tentatively TRBD2 (5 bases). Sequences were obtained from CD8+ T cells from PBMCs. The sequence was collected from a human donor with multiple sclerosis. As DNA, the CDR3 is TGTGCCAGCCGGGTATCGGCGGGCTATGAGCAGTTCTTC. The encoded protein is CASRVSAGYEQFF.